This T cell receptor beta chain originates from a study of CD8 T cells in Susac syndrome. Sequencing of TCR beta was performed on blood CD8+ T cells and on blood CD4+ T cells. About 0.5 to 1 ug RNA was reverse transcribed with random hexamers. An immunoSEQ multiplex PCR generated amplified TCR beta CDR3 products spanning 54 Vbeta and 13 Jbeta. TCRdb re-derived calls from the immunoSEQ multiplex PCR reads in MiXCR, one entry per CDR3 protein. The repertoire holds 200,000 to 250,000 distinct CDR3 sequences, with 80% to 95% as singletons. The CDR3 totals 16 residues. J gave up 1 base and V 4 bases, and 8 bases lay outside the gene matches. Germline V gene data show CDR1 as LNHNV and CDR2 as YYDKDF (reference sequence).

The chain carries TRBV15 and TRBJ2-7, with 9 bases identical to TRBD1. This clonotype originated in a human donor with multiple sclerosis. Input material: CD8+ T cells from PBMCs. This CDR3 reads CATSKLMTGGSYEQYF. Here the CDR3 DNA reads TGTGCCACCAGCAAACTCATGACAGGGGGGTCCTACGAGCAGTACTTC.